Below, 21 T cell receptor beta chains from the same sample are listed, as sequenced in a study of CD8+CD57+ T cells in acquired aplastic anemia listed by TCRdb under 2018. The patients picked for sequencing were ones in whom flow cytometry had shown an expansion of CD8+CD57+ cells. Sequencing instrument: Illumina HiSeq 2000. Profiling of TCR beta VDJ combinations and CDR3 sequences used genomic DNA as the template. TCRdb cleaned the public reads at Q25 with fastp, built clones with MiXCR and kept in-frame beta chains. Identical CDR3 protein sequences are pooled into one entry, listed with their most common genes and DNA. In all, the sample holds 180,000 or so distinct CDR3 sequences, and approximately 52% of those were seen once. 1.8% of the sample rests with the top ten. The sequenced sample was sorted CD4+, CD8+, or CD8+CD57+ T cells (not recorded which) from PBMCs. The receptor source for this set is a human donor with aplastic anemia.

This clonotype was observed at least ten times. Written as DNA, the CDR3 is TGTGCCAGTAGTACCCAGGGGAGATTATCACCCCTCCACTTT. It is translated as CASSTQGRLSPLHF. This sequence joins TRBV19 and TRBJ1-6, with D possibly being TRBD1 (6 bases). V was cut by 4 bases and J by 10 bases, with 14 bases left in between. This CDR3 comprises 14 residues. Germline-derived CDR1 and CDR2 are LNHDA and SQIVND (reference sequence).

This clonotype was seen only once. This chain uses TRBV7-2 with TRBJ2-5, with TRBD1 identical over 7 bases. Germline CDR1 and CDR2: SGHTA and FQGNSA. CDR3 length: 15 amino acids. The V gene end was trimmed by 4 bases and the J gene end by 1 base; junction bases not matched to a gene: 6. The CDR3 bases are TGTGCCAGCAGCTCGACAGGGAACTTCCAAGAGACCCAGTACTTC. Protein sequence: CASSSTGNFQETQYF.

In regard to this clonotype: Since a much larger clone is just one base distant, this may be a read error. The chain recombines TRBV3-1 with TRBJ2-2; D assignment may be TRBD1 or TRBD2 (5 bases each). This CDR3 is built from 14 residues. Germline-derived CDR1 and CDR2 are LGHDT and YNNKEL (reference sequence). CDR3 nucleotide sequence: TGTGCCAGCAGCCAATTTCAGGGATCCGGGGATCTGTTTTTT. It specifies CASSQFQGSGDLFF.

This clonotype appeared once. The rearrangement links TRBV20-1 to TRBJ1-2; possibly TRBD1 for D (5 bases). The CDR3 runs to 11 residues. V was shortened by 6 bases and J by 4 bases, with 9 bases between the two germline ends. Germline V CDR1 and CDR2: DFQATT, SNEGSKA (reference sequence). CDR3 protein: CSAHDSYGYTF. CDR3 sequence (DNA): TGCAGTGCCCACGACAGCTATGGCTACACCTTC.

Points on this clonotype: This may arise from a read error, as a much more abundant clone is one base away. The rearrangement uses TRBV9 and TRBJ2-1, with a tentative D call TRBD1 (5 bases). CDR1 and CDR2 from the germline V gene are SGDLS and YYNGEE. The CDR3 runs 14 residues. V lost 4 bases, J lost 10 bases, and 18 bases lay in between. The CDR3 region has the DNA TGTGCCAGCAGCCGTGGGGAACTCTCAGGGGAGCAGTTCTTC. This codes for CASSRGELSGEQFF.

Regarding this clonotype: The CDR3 end shows no conserved phenylalanine or tryptophan, and so a read error is likely. The chain is built from TRBV20-1 and TRBJ1-1, with 9 bases matching TRBD1. V was pared by 0 bases and J by 1 base, with 9 bases of the junction left unmatched. This CDR3 is built from 17 residues. Germline CDR1 is DFQATT and CDR2 is SNEGSKA (reference sequence). The CDR3 reads CSARDHPGTGWNTEAFL. The CDR3 region has the DNA TGCAGTGCTAGAGACCACCCCGGGACAGGGTGGAACACTGAAGCTTTCCTT.

This clonotype has more than one count but fewer than ten. This chain links TRBV2 with TRBJ2-7, with D unresolved. Germline V lookup: CDR1 SNHLY, CDR2 FYNNEI. V lost 5 bases and J 4 bases, leaving 9 bases between the germline ends. This CDR3 is built from 12 residues. For the CDR3, the DNA is TGTGCCAGCAGTTTATTCCTGTACGAGCAGTACTTC. It is translated as CASSLFLYEQYF.

The rearrangement links TRBV15 to TRBJ1-6; D not resolved. Germline V CDR1 and CDR2: LNHNV, YYDKDF (reference sequence). Between the trimmed V and J ends, which lost 0 bases and 10 bases, there was a span of 16 bases. This CDR3 contains 16 residues. The CDR3 is CATSRDPIRLGSPLHF. The CDR3 nucleotides read TGTGCCACCAGCAGAGACCCAATTCGACTTGGCTCACCCCTCCACTTT.

The chain combines TRBV10-3 with TRBJ1-2, with 9 bases that match TRBD1. Germline V gives CDR1 ENHRY, CDR2 SYGVKD. V trimming: 8 bases; J trimming: 4 bases; junction bases outside the gene matches: 8. The CDR3 has 14 amino acids. The CDR3: CAIGTGGVGYGYTF. In DNA, the CDR3 is TGTGCCATCGGAACAGGGGGCGTAGGCTATGGCTACACCTTC.

This clonotype occurred once. The rearrangement links TRBV6-1 to TRBJ1-2, with a tentative D call TRBD1 (6 bases). Trimming shortened V by 4 bases and J by 7 bases, and 10 bases separated the two germline ends. CDR3 size: 12 residues. Germline CDR1 reads MNHNS; CDR2 reads SASEGT. CDR3 residues: CASSGRRGGYTF. The CDR3 DNA reads TGTGCCAGCAGTGGACGCAGGGGTGGCTACACCTTC.

The genes are TRBV7-9 and TRBJ2-7, with 7 positions matching TRBD2. Germline V CDR1 and CDR2: SEHNR, FQNEAQ (reference sequence). CDR3 length equals 14 residues. J gave up 3 bases and V 1 base, and 3 bases lay outside the gene matches. The chain's CDR3 is CASSLVGGNYEQYF. CDR3 nucleotides: TGTGCCAGCAGCTTAGTGGGAGGGAACTACGAGCAGTACTTC.

This clonotype was counted ten times or more. The V call is TRBV2, the J call TRBJ2-5, with no clear D. Trimming shortened V by 6 bases and J by 5 bases, and 4 bases separated the two germline ends. CDR1 is SNHLY and CDR2 is FYNNEI in the germline V gene. The CDR3 contains 10 residues. CDR3 amino acids: CASRLETQYF. The CDR3, as DNA: TGTGCCAGCAGATTGGAGACCCAGTACTTC.

The genes are TRBV24-1 and TRBJ2-3; 10 nucleotides align to TRBD1. The J segment lost 5 bases and the V segment lost 0 bases, leaving 7 bases of the junction unmatched. Looked up from germline, CDR1 is KGHDR and CDR2 is SFDVKD. The CDR3 sequence is 17 residues long. The DNA for the CDR3 is TGTGCCACCAGTGATTTGGGCGGGACAGGGGCTGGAGATACGCAGTATTTT. Protein: CATSDLGGTGAGDTQYF.

A remark on this clonotype: At one boundary the junction diverges from the germline segment, which might be a read error. This chain joins TRBV15 and TRBJ1-5, with D tentatively TRBD1 (5 bases). The CDR3 has 15 residues. Germline lookup yields CDR1 LNHNV and CDR2 YYDKDF (reference sequence). CDR3 region: CATSRGAGSNQPQHF. Written as DNA, the CDR3 is TGTGCAACCAGCAGAGGGGCAGGTAGCAATCAGCCCCAGCATTTT.

The J gene is TRBJ1-6, the V gene TRBV19, with 7 positions matching TRBD1. Germline assignment: CDR1 LNHDA and CDR2 SQIVND (reference sequence). This CDR3 is 15 amino acids long. V shed 7 bases and J 10 bases; nucleotides not matched to a gene: 13. CDR3 sequence (DNA): TGTGCCAGTACTCTCGCCGGCAGGGGGGGATCACCCCTCCACTTT. Translated: CASTLAGRGGSPLHF.

This clonotype came up a few times. One base away lies a much larger clone, so this may be a sequencing read error. This chain uses TRBV10-3 with TRBJ1-6; unclear D gene. Trimming removed 5 bases from V and 7 bases from J, with 6 bases in between. CDR3 size: 12 residues. Germline CDR1 is ENHRY and CDR2 is SYGVKD. Here the CDR3 DNA reads TGTGCCATCAGTTCAGACAATTCACCCCTCCACTTT. It encodes CAISSDNSPLHF.

This clonotype was counted between two and nine times. This chain links TRBV11-2 with TRBJ2-5; 7 bases are a match to TRBD1. Germline lookup yields CDR1 SGHAT and CDR2 FQNNGV. The V gene end was trimmed by 5 bases and the J gene end by 2 bases; junction bases not matched to a gene: 8. CDR3 length equals 15 residues. The CDR3 nucleotides read TGTGCCAGCAGCGTCCCGACAGGGAGACAAGAGACCCAGTACTTC. Its protein product is CASSVPTGRQETQYF.

As for this clonotype: A much larger clone is a single base away; this may be a read error. This CDR3 is missing its conserved last phenylalanine or tryptophan, likely due to a read error. Here the CDR3 DNA reads TGCAGTGCCCTACCCCCAGGGAACCAAGAGACCCAGTACTCC. Translating it yields CSALPPGNQETQYS. The chain joins TRBV20-1 to TRBJ2-5; D is possibly TRBD1 (5 bases). The CDR3 consists of 14 residues. Per germline, CDR1 DFQATT and CDR2 SNEGSKA (reference sequence). With 6 bases removed from V and 0 bases from J, the gap between germline ends came to 14 bases.

This clonotype was recorded many times. In DNA form, the CDR3 reads TGCGCCAGCAGCTTGGAAAGCTCGAACACTGAAGCTTTCTTT. Residues: CASSLESSNTEAFF. The chain employs TRBV5-1 and TRBJ1-1; the D is unclear. The CDR3 runs 14 residues. Per germline, CDR1 SGHRS and CDR2 YFSETQ. Trimming pared 0 bases from V and 1 base from J, leaving 7 bases between.

This clonotype has at least ten counts. The chain has TRBV7-9 and TRBJ1-1; a possible D gene is TRBD1 (6 bases). The CDR3 is 14 amino acids. V lost 3 bases to trimming and J lost 4 bases, with 12 bases between them. Germline assignment: CDR1 SEHNR and CDR2 FQNEAQ (reference sequence). CDR3 amino acids: CASSLEGGVTEAFF. As DNA, the CDR3 is TGTGCCAGCAGCTTGGAGGGGGGAGTCACTGAAGCTTTCTTT.

This clonotype was counted only a few times. The chain uses TRBV9 and TRBJ1-4; 7 bases line up with TRBD1. The CDR3 loop spans 16 amino acids. V trimming: 4 bases; J trimming: 4 bases; junction bases outside the gene matches: 10. Germline values: CDR1 SGDLS, CDR2 YYNGEE. This CDR3 is CASSTHGTANNEKLFF. The CDR3 DNA sequence: TGTGCCAGCAGCACTCACGGGACAGCCAATAATGAAAAACTGTTTTTT.